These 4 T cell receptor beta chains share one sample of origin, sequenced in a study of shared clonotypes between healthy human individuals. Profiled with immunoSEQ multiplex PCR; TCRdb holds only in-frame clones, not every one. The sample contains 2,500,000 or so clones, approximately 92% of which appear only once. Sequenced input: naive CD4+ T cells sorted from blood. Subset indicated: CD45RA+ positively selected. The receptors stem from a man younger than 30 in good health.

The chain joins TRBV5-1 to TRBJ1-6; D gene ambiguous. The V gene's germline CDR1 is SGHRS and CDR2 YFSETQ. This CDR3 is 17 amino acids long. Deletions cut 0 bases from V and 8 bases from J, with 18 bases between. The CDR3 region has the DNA TGCGCCAGCAGCTTGGTGTCAGCCGGGAGTGGGGATTCACCCCTCCACTTT. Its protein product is CASSLVSAGSGDSPLHF.

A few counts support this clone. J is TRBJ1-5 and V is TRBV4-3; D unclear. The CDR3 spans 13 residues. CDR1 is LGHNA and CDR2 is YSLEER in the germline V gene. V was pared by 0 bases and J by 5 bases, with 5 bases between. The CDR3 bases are TGCGCCAGCAGCCAAGAGCTAGATCAGCCCCAGCATTTT. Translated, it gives CASSQELDQPQHF.

The CDR3 DNA reads as TGTGCCAGCAGTTCCTACAGAGAGCGCTACGAGCAGTACTTC. This codes for CASSSYRERYEQYF. The V gene is TRBV6-1, the J gene TRBJ2-7; D is undetermined. The V and J ends lost 5 bases and 3 bases respectively, with 14 bases between them. Per germline, CDR1 MNHNS and CDR2 SASEGT. This CDR3 contains 14 residues.

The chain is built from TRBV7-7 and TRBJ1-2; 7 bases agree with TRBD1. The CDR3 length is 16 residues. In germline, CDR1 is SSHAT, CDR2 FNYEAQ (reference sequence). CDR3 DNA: TGTGCTAGTTCCCAGGAACCCGAACAGGGGAACTATGGCTACACCTTC. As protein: CASSQEPEQGNYGYTF.